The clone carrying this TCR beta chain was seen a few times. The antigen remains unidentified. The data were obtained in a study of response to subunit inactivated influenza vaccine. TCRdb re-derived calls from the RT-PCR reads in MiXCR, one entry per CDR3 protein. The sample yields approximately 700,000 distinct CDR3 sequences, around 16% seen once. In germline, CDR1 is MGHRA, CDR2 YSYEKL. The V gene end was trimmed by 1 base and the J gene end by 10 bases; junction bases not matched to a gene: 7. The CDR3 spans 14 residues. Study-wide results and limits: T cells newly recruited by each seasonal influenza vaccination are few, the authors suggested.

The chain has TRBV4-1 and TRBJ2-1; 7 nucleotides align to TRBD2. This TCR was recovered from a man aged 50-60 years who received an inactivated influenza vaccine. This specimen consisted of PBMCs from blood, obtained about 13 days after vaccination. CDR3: CASSQGSSGREQFF. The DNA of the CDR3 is TGCGCCAGCAGCCAAGGATCTAGCGGTCGGGAGCAGTTCTTC.